This T cell receptor beta chain was sequenced in a study of T cells in women clearing cervical HPV infection. Overall study: For cases, blood was sampled a median 149 days after lesion detection, interquartile range about 90 to 200 days.

HPV was found by MY09/MY11 PCR and dot-blot genotyping. Comment on this clone: As yet, its antigen is unknown. The DNA ends 3 residues before the CDR3 does, and the rest of the CDR3 is filled in from the germline J gene.

Study-level points and caveats: Timing of associations relative to infection is unclear; T-cell subsets were not isolated.

Using immunoSEQ multiplex PCR, the repertoire was profiled, and TCRdb retains in-frame clones only, with some absent. This sample's clone table lists approximately 34,000 clones. Trimming removed 4 bases at V and 8 bases at J, with 14 bases between. This CDR3 is built from 14 residues. Germline-derived CDR1 and CDR2 are SEHNR and FQNEAQ (reference sequence). The rearrangement links TRBV7-9 to TRBJ1-4; TRBD1 might be the D (5 bases). The TCR was taken from a woman between 18 and 70 years old with a cervical HPV16 infection that either progressed to CIN3+ or cleared (not recorded which). Source material: blood buffy coat. The sequenced part of the CDR3 DNA is TGTGCCAGCAGCTGCGGGGGGGTAGGGGAAAAA. Its protein is CASSCGGVGEK. The full-length CDR3 reads as CASSCGGVGEKLFF. Full variable domain (rest looked up from reference TRBV7-9 and TRBJ1-4): DTGVSQNPRHKITKRGQNVTFRCDPISEHNRLYWYRQTLGQGPEFLTYFQNEAQLEKSRLLSDRFSAERPKGSFSTLEIQRTEQGDSAMYLCASSCGGVGEKLFFGSGTQLSVL.